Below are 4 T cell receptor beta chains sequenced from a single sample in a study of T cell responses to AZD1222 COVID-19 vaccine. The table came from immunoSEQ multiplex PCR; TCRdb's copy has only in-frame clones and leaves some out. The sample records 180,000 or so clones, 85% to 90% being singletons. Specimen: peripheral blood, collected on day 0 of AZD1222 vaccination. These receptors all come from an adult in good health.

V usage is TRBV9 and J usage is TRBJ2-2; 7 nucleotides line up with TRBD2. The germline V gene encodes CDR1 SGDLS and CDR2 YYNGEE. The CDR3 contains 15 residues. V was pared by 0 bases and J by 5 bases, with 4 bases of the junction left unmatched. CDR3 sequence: CASSVESGKTGELFF. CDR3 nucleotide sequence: TGTGCCAGCAGCGTAGAGAGCGGGAAGACCGGGGAGCTGTTTTTT.

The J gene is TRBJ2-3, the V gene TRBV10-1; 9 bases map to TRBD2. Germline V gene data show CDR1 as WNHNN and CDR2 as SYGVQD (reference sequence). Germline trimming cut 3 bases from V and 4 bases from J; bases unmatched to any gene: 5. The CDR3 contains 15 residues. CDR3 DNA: TGCGCCAGCAGTGAACCGACTAGCGGAGCAGATACGCAGTATTTT. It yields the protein CASSEPTSGADTQYF.

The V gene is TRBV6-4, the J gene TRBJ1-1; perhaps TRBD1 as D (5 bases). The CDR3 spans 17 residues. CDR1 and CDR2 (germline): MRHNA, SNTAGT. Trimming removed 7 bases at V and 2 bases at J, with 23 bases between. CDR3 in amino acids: CASILQVLVDFNTEAFF. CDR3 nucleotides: TGTGCCAGCATCCTACAGGTCCTCGTTGACTTTAACACTGAAGCTTTCTTT.

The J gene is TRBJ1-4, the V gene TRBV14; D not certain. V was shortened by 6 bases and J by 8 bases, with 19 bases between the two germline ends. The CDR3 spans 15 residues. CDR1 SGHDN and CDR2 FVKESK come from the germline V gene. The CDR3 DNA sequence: TGTGCCAGCAGTCAGCAGAGACCACCGGCCGAAAAACTGTTTTTT. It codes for CASSQQRPPAEKLFF. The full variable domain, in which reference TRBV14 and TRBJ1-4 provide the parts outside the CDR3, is EAGVTQFPSHSVIEKGQTVTLRCDPISGHDNLYWYRRVMGKEIKFLLHFVKESKQDESGMPNNRFLAERTGGTYSTLKVQPAELEDSGVYFCASSQQRPPAEKLFFGSGTQLSVL.